Listed below are T cell receptor beta chains from one sample, sequenced in a study of cytomegalovirus exposure and HLA in healthy donors. TCRdb keeps only in-frame clones here, not all; method: immunoSEQ multiplex PCR. The table shows 100,000 to 150,000 clones, with 15% to 20% occurring only once. The sequenced material came from PBMCs. Source of these receptors: a female donor in good health and CMV-seropositive. Both conserved end residues are part of each CDR3. Fields, in order: D gene, V gene, clone size, J gene, CDR3 protein, CDR3 DNA. The D gene is left open where the match is weak. The size field is filled for only some rows; it gives once, few, many or a size class.

-	TRBV27	few	TRBJ2-7	CASSLGGTVLKEQYF	TGTGCCAGCAGTTTAGGCGGGACCGTCCTAAAGGAGCAGTACTTC
-	TRBV6-5	-	TRBJ1-2	CASSYSSGGDYGYTF	TGTGCCAGCAGTTACTCGAGTGGGGGCGACTATGGCTACACCTTC
-	TRBV5-1	-	TRBJ2-3	CASTRDSRDTQYF	TGCGCCAGCACTCGGGACTCCAGAGATACGCAGTATTTT
TRBD1	TRBV5-1	-	TRBJ2-1	CASSQIPGQGNGEQFF	TGCGCCAGCAGCCAAATACCGGGACAGGGGAACGGTGAGCAGTTCTTC
-	TRBV15	-	TRBJ2-1	CATRPGYNNEQFF	TGTGCCACCAGACCCGGGTACAACAATGAGCAGTTCTTC
TRBD1	TRBV4-1	-	TRBJ2-7	CASSQGQGFSYEQYF	TGCGCCAGCAGCCAAGGACAGGGATTCTCCTACGAGCAGTACTTC
TRBD1	TRBV28	-	TRBJ2-7	CAHTGTGGSGEQYF	TGTGCCCACACCGGGACAGGGGGCTCCGGCGAGCAGTACTTC
TRBD1	TRBV9	-	TRBJ1-3	CASSFTTGGSGNTIYF	TGTGCCAGCAGCTTCACGACAGGGGGGTCCGGAAACACCATATATTTT
TRBD1	TRBV10-1	few	TRBJ2-7	CAPAPGQGPCEQYF	TGCGCCCCGGCCCCGGGACAGGGCCCTTGCGAGCAGTACTTC
-	TRBV6-5	few	TRBJ1-2	CASSYPGGGYTF	TGTGCCAGCAGTTACCCGGGGGGAGGCTACACCTTC
-	TRBV4-1	few	TRBJ1-5	CASSQSEINRLYSNQPQHF	TGCGCCAGCAGCCAATCCGAAATAAACAGGCTTTATAGCAATCAGCCCCAGCATTTT
-	TRBV5-4	-	TRBJ2-1	CASSVPQNNEQFF	TGTGCCAGCAGCGTTCCCCAAAACAATGAGCAGTTCTTC
TRBD1	TRBV2	few	TRBJ1-2	CASRLDRESNYGYTF	TGTGCCAGCAGGCTAGACAGGGAATCTAACTATGGCTACACCTTC
-	TRBV10-2	-	TRBJ1-5	CASSESAGPTRNQPQHF	TGCGCCAGCAGTGAGTCGGCGGGCCCTACTCGCAATCAGCCCCAGCATTTT
TRBD1	TRBV7-7	-	TRBJ2-1	CASSLGQGAMHEQFF	TGTGCCAGCAGCTTGGGCCAGGGGGCGATGCATGAGCAGTTCTTC
TRBD2	TRBV10-2	few	TRBJ2-2	CASLRGANTGELFF	TGCGCCAGTTTGCGGGGGGCGAACACCGGGGAGCTGTTTTTT
-	TRBV28	-	TRBJ1-2	CASSLVSGRSSYTF	TGTGCCAGCAGCCTGGTCAGTGGCCGCTCGAGCTACACCTTC
TRBD2	TRBV7-9	-	TRBJ2-7	CASSLSFPSGSSYEQYF	TGTGCCAGCAGCTTAAGCTTCCCTAGCGGGAGCTCCTACGAGCAGTACTTC
TRBD2	TRBV28	-	TRBJ2-1	CASSPWGGEYNEQFF	TGTGCCAGCAGTCCCTGGGGAGGGGAATACAATGAGCAGTTCTTC
-	TRBV6-5	few	TRBJ2-5	CASRPMESFGTQYF	TGTGCCAGCAGACCGATGGAGAGTTTCGGGACCCAGTACTTC
-	TRBV5-6	few	TRBJ1-2	CASSHTDSGYTF	TGTGCCAGCAGCCATACGGACAGCGGCTACACCTTC
-	TRBV5-1	once	TRBJ1-3	CASSLSTFGNTIYF	TGCGCCAGCAGCTTGAGCACCTTTGGAAACACCATATATTTT
-	TRBV7-2	-	TRBJ2-1	CASSASGVVVNEQFF	TGTGCCAGCTCGGCCAGCGGTGTAGTCGTCAATGAGCAGTTCTTC
-	TRBV30	-	TRBJ2-7	CELGPSGEQYF	TGTGAACTGGGGCCCTCCGGGGAGCAGTACTTC
-	TRBV27	few	TRBJ2-7	CASSHGLAYEQYF	TGTGCCAGCAGTCACGGACTGGCCTACGAGCAGTACTTC
TRBD1	TRBV30	-	TRBJ2-5	CAWSVGTGGYQETQYF	TGTGCCTGGAGTGTAGGGACAGGGGGGTACCAAGAGACCCAGTACTTC
-	TRBV10-3	-	TRBJ1-4	CAISESMGAGEKLFF	TGTGCCATCAGTGAGTCGATGGGGGCCGGTGAAAAACTGTTTTTT
TRBD1	TRBV29-1	-	TRBJ2-7	CSVEGRTGGLGEQYF	TGCAGCGTTGAAGGTAGGACAGGGGGCTTGGGCGAGCAGTACTTC
-	TRBV4-3	-	TRBJ2-7	CASSRSEAGVYEQYF	TGCGCCAGCAGCCGTAGCGAGGCAGGGGTCTACGAGCAGTACTTC
-	TRBV15	few	TRBJ1-2	CATSRGVSAAANYGYTF	TGTGCCACCAGCAGAGGGGTGAGTGCAGCGGCTAACTATGGCTACACCTTC
TRBD1	TRBV11-3	few	TRBJ2-3	CASSTRQGSTDTQYF	TGTGCCAGCAGCACCCGACAGGGGAGCACAGATACGCAGTATTTT